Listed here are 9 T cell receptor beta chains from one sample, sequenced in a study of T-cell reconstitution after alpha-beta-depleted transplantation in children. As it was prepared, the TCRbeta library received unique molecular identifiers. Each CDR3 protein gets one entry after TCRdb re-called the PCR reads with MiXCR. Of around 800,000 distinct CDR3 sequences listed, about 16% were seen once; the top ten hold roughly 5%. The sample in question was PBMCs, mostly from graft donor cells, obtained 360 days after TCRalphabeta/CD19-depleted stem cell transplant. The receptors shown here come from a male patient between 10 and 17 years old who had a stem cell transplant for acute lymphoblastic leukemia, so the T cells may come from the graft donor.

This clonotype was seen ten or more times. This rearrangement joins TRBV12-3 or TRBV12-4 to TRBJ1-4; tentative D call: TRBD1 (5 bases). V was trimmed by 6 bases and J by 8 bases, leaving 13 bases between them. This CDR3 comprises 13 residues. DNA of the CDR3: TGTGCCAGCAGCCTCCGGGGGAACGAAAAACTGTTTTTT. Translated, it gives CASSLRGNEKLFF.

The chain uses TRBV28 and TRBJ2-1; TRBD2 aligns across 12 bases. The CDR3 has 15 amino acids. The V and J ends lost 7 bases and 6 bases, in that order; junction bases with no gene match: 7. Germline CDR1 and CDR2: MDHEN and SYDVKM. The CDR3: CASKLAGGFLNEQFF. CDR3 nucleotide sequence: TGTGCCAGCAAGCTAGCGGGAGGGTTTCTCAATGAGCAGTTCTTC.

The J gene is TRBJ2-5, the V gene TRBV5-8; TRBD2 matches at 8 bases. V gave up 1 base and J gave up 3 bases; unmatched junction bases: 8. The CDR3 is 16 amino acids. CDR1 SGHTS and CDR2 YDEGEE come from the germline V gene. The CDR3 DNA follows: TGTGCCAGCAGCTTGTGGACACAGACTAGCGAAGAGACCCAGTACTTC. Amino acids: CASSLWTQTSEETQYF.

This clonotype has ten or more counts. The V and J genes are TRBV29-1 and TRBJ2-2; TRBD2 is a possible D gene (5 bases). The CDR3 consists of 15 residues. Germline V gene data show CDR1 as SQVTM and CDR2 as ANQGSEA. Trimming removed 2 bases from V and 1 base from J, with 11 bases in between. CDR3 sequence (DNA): TGCAGCGTTGAAAATGGACTTTTGAACACCGGGGAGCTGTTTTTT. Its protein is CSVENGLLNTGELFF.

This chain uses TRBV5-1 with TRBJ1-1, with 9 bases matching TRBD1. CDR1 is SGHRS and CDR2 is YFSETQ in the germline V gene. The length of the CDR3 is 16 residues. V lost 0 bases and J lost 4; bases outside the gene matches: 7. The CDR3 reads CASSLGAGTGSTEAFF. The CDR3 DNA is TGCGCCAGCAGCTTGGGAGCCGGGACAGGGAGCACTGAAGCTTTCTTT.

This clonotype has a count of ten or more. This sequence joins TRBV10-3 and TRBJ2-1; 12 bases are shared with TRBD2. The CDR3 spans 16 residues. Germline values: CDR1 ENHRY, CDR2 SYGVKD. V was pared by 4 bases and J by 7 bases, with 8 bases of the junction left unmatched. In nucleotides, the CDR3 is TGTGCCATCAGTGGTCTAGCGGGAGGGTTACGAAATGAGCAGTTCTTC. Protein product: CAISGLAGGLRNEQFF.

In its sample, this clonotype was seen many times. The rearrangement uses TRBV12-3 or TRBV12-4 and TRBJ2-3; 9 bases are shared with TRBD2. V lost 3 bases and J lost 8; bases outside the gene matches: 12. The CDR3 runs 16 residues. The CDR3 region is CASSFVAGGGYGTQYF. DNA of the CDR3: TGTGCCAGCAGTTTCGTCGCGGGAGGGGGATACGGTACGCAGTATTTT.

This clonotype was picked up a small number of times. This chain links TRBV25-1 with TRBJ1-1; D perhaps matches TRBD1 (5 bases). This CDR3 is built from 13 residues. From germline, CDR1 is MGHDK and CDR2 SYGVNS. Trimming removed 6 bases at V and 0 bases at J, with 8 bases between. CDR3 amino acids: CASRAGMNTEAFF. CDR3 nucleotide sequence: TGTGCCAGCAGGGCAGGGATGAACACTGAAGCTTTCTTT.

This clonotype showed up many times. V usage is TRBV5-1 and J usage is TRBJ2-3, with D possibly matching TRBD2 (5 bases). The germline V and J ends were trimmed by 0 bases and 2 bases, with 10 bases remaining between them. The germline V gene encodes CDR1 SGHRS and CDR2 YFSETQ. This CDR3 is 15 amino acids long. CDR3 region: CASSLEGATTDTQYF. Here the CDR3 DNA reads TGCGCCAGCAGCTTGGAGGGAGCGACCACAGATACGCAGTATTTT.